This T cell receptor (beta chain) was recorded in a study of response to subunit inactivated influenza vaccine. One entry per CDR3 protein results from TCRdb running MiXCR on the RT-PCR reads. The sample holds about 570,000 distinct CDR3 sequences, about 11% seen once. This clonotype was observed a few times. The CDR3 totals 12 residues. Germline CDR1 is DFQATT and CDR2 is SNEGSKA (reference sequence). The sample was also linked to a second study, of T cells expressing NK-cell markers. That source notes: Synthesis of TCR beta cDNA relied on 5'RACE template switching carrying UMIs. Sorting in several experiments was restricted by an anti-gamma-delta TCR antibody to alpha-beta TCR T cells.

The source material was PBMCs from blood, sampled on the day of vaccination. V and J are TRBV20-1 and TRBJ2-7; 8 bases agree with TRBD1. The clonotype originates from a man between 45 and 60 years old who received an inactivated influenza vaccine. This chain's CDR3 is CRDLDRDYEQYF. The CDR3, as DNA: TGCAGGGACCTGGACAGGGATTACGAGCAGTACTTC.